The present entry profiles one T cell receptor (beta chain) with its context. The method was immunoSEQ multiplex PCR; TCRdb's version includes in-frame clones alone and lacks a portion of them. The sample has around 150,000 clones; over 65% are singletons. This sample stems from a study of blood T cell repertoires in COVID-19. Between the trimmed V and J ends, which lost 5 bases and 11 bases, there was a span of 16 bases. This CDR3 comprises 13 residues. Germline V CDR1 and CDR2: LGHDT, YNNKEL (reference sequence). This sequence was found in an older man with acute or convalescent COVID-19. The chain employs TRBV3-1 (or the pseudogene TRBV3-2) and TRBJ1-3; D may be TRBD1 (6 bases). Sequenced: peripheral blood. DNA of the CDR3: TGTGCCAGCAGCGAGAGACAGGCCAGACCCATATATTTT. Its translation is CASSERQARPIYF.